This TCR beta chain was retrieved from a study of CD8 T cells in ankylosing spondylitis (dated by TCRdb to about 2017). About the full investigation: To find TCR variants linked to disease, the study profiled T cell receptor beta repertoires in ankylosing spondylitis patients and healthy donors. The full study cohort comprised some 27 ankylosing spondylitis patients and 85 to 120 healthy donors. Peripheral blood was sampled, and synovial fluid was also collected from ankylosing spondylitis patients. What the authors observed across the whole study: Some motif variants were previously reported in synovial fluid and blood of reactive arthritis patients, suggesting common disease-initiation mechanisms. The disease-linked clones showed a CD8+ phenotype and occurred at relatively low frequencies in peripheral blood. A TCR beta motif of fewer than 10 highly homologous amino acid variants appeared characteristic of blood from ankylosing spondylitis patients. The disease-linked clones were reported to be significantly enriched in matched synovial fluid samples from ankylosing spondylitis patients.

Regarding this clonotype: The antigen it binds to is not known. Base qualities are not recorded, but no much larger clone differs from it by a single base.

V was cut back by 11 bases and J by 0 bases, leaving a gap of 18 bases between them. CDR1 and CDR2, looked up from the germline V gene, are MNHEY and SVGEGT. Its CDR3 holds 15 amino acids, cysteine through phenylalanine. Only the CDR3 DNA is retained, 45 bases long and in frame from the first base. The listed sequencing device is Illumina HiSeq 2500. Quantitative 5'-RACE with molecular barcodes was the method used to prepare the TCR beta libraries. In the authors' own workflow: A new computational method based on a probabilistic model of VDJ rearrangement was used to identify disease-linked TCR variants. TCRdb passed the public sequencing reads through fastp at Q25 and MiXCR, retaining productive beta sequences. A single entry per CDR3 protein holds the most common genes and DNA from its merged rows. The V and J calls and clone size are TCRdb's, not the authors'. Counted in this sample were some 350,000 distinct CDR3 sequences; about 15% of them appeared once. 0.85% to 1.4% of the sample belongs to the ten largest clones.

The source material was blood, either unsorted or a sorted T cell fraction (not recorded which). The V and J segments used are TRBV6-2 or TRBV6-3 and TRBJ2-3; the D gene may be TRBD1 or TRBD2, since each aligns over 6 bases. This receptor was identified in a male donor with ankylosing spondylitis or in good health (not recorded which). The DNA is as follows: TGTGCCGTCTTGACCGTAGGGGGGAGCACAGATACGCAGTATTTT. This encodes CAVLTVGGSTDTQYF.